The next 27 T cell receptor beta chains were all read from a single sample in a study of T-cell memory formation after mild COVID-19. TCRdb reanalysed the 5' RACE reads using MiXCR and keeps one entry per CDR3 protein. The table has about 90,000 distinct CDR3 sequences, 10% to 15% seen once. Source material: PBMCs or a T cell subset sorted from them (not recorded which). The receptors stem from an adult woman who had mild COVID-19 (a few samples of this study predate the infection). Cell type and time point are not known.

This chain joins TRBV20-1 and TRBJ1-5; 7 nucleotides line up with TRBD1. Germline V gene sequence: CDR1 DFQATT, CDR2 SNEGSKA (reference sequence). V trimming: 4 bases; J trimming: 5 bases; junction bases outside the gene matches: 8. The CDR3 is made up of 14 amino acids. The CDR3, as DNA: TGCAGTGCTACCCAGGGGGTCCCTTATCAGCCCCAGCATTTT. Its protein product is CSATQGVPYQPQHF.

This clonotype occurred a few times. J is TRBJ2-1 and V is TRBV24-1, with 9 bases aligning to TRBD1. Trimming at V came to 3 bases and at J to 8 bases, leaving 7 bases not matched to a gene. This CDR3 has 15 residues. Per germline, CDR1 KGHDR and CDR2 SFDVKD. The CDR3 region has the DNA TGTGCCACCAGTGATCGGGACAGGGTGTTCGATGAGCAGTTCTTC. Its protein product is CATSDRDRVFDEQFF.

A note on this clonotype: At one of its ends the junction is not consistent with the germline gene, which may arise from a read error. The rearrangement uses TRBV4-1 and TRBJ2-1; 7 positions agree with TRBD2. CDR3 size: 12 residues. CDR1 is MGHRA, CDR2 YSYEKL, per germline. The CDR3 spells CASSHTAGDPLF. In nucleotides, the CDR3 is TGCGCCAGCAGCCACACGGCGGGGGACCCCCTCTTC.

The rearrangement links TRBV2 to TRBJ2-3, with 7 bases identical to TRBD1. J was trimmed by 1 base and V by 5 bases; bases with no gene match: 12. Germline V gene data show CDR1 as SNHLY and CDR2 as FYNNEI. The CDR3 spans 17 residues. CDR3 region: CASSSRGTVTGTDTQYF. The CDR3 DNA is TGTGCCAGCAGTTCCAGAGGGACAGTTACTGGCACAGATACGCAGTATTTT. Full variable domain (outside the CDR3, taken from reference TRBV2 and TRBJ2-3): EPEVTQTPSHQVTQMGQEVILRCVPISNHLYFYWYRQILGQKVEFLVSFYNNEISEKSEIFDDQFSVERPDGSNFTLKIRSTKLEDSAMYFCASSSRGTVTGTDTQYFGPGTRLTVL.

This clonotype was detected only a few times. The junction and the germline gene differ at one end; a read error may be behind it. This rearrangement joins TRBV4-1 to TRBJ2-1, with 8 nucleotides matching TRBD1. The germline gives CDR1 MGHRA, CDR2 YSYEKL. The CDR3 has 15 residues. The CDR3 protein is CASSPITGQDLEQFF. For the CDR3, the DNA is TGCGCCAGCAGCCCAATTACGGGACAGGACCTTGAGCAGTTTTTC.

The genes are TRBV7-9 and TRBJ2-3; 7 bases agree with TRBD1. Germline V gene lookup returns CDR1 SEHNR and CDR2 FQNEAQ (reference sequence). CDR3 length equals 16 residues. The V gene end was trimmed by 5 bases and the J gene end by 2 bases; junction bases not matched to a gene: 10. Here the CDR3 DNA reads TGTGCCAGCAGCGGAGCCCGGGACAGACCCACAGATACGCAGTATTTT. Translating it yields CASSGARDRPTDTQYF.

This rearrangement joins TRBV27 to TRBJ2-7; the D gene is possibly TRBD2 (7 bases). The V gene's germline CDR1 is MNHEY and CDR2 SMNVEV (reference sequence). Trimming shortened V by 6 bases and J by 2 bases, and 11 bases separated the two germline ends. The CDR3 is 13 amino acids. The CDR3 sequence: CASRGGDAYEQYF. The CDR3 DNA sequence: TGTGCCAGCAGAGGGGGGGATGCCTACGAGCAGTACTTC.

CDR3 protein: CASSPAYGNTIYF. The CDR3 DNA is TGCGCCAGCAGCCCTGCTTACGGAAACACCATATATTTT. The chain has TRBV5-1 and TRBJ1-3, with D hard to call. The CDR3 extends over 13 amino acids. CDR1 is SGHRS, CDR2 YFSETQ, per germline. Trimming took off 4 bases at V and 4 bases at J, with 9 bases between the two ends.

In its sample, this clonotype was seen a few times. This CDR3 reads CSAKDTDNQPQHF. As DNA, the CDR3 is TGCAGTGCTAAGGACACCGACAATCAGCCCCAGCATTTT. The rearrangement uses TRBV20-1 and TRBJ1-5, with D perhaps TRBD1 (5 bases). The CDR3 is 13 residues long. CDR1 is DFQATT, CDR2 SNEGSKA, per germline (reference sequence). Trimming left V 4 bases short and J 3 bases short, with 10 bases between.

The chain links TRBV9 to TRBJ2-3; TRBD2 matches 8 bases. Per germline, CDR1 SGDLS and CDR2 YYNGEE. The CDR3 extends over 14 amino acids. Trimming removed 3 bases from V and 0 bases from J; junction bases left unmatched: 0. The CDR3 DNA reads as TGTGCCAGCAGCGGCGGGGGGAGCACAGATACGCAGTATTTT. It specifies CASSGGGSTDTQYF.

This clonotype was seen a few times. The chain recombines TRBV7-6 with TRBJ1-5; unclear D gene. V was trimmed by 4 bases and J by 2 bases, leaving 6 bases between them. CDR1 SGHVS and CDR2 FNYEAQ come from the germline V gene. The CDR3 has 13 residues. Written as DNA, the CDR3 is TGTGCCAGCAGCTCGGGTGGCAATCAGCCCCAGCATTTT. Translation gives CASSSGGNQPQHF.

CDR3 region: CASSGSGRGSTGELFF. The CDR3 region has the DNA TGTGCCAGCAGTGGATCTGGGCGGGGAAGCACCGGGGAGCTGTTTTTT. The chain is built from TRBV2 and TRBJ2-2; perhaps TRBD2 as D (6 bases). Deletions cut 4 bases from V and 4 bases from J, with 16 bases between. The CDR3 has 16 amino acids. Germline values: CDR1 SNHLY, CDR2 FYNNEI. Complete variable domain (other parts from reference TRBV2 and TRBJ2-2): EPEVTQTPSHQVTQMGQEVILRCVPISNHLYFYWYRQILGQKVEFLVSFYNNEISEKSEIFDDQFSVERPDGSNFTLKIRSTKLEDSAMYFCASSGSGRGSTGELFFGEGSRLTVL.

This clonotype was observed a handful of times. The chain has TRBV15 and TRBJ2-7; possible D gene TRBD2, 5 bases. Germline lookup yields CDR1 LNHNV and CDR2 YYDKDF (reference sequence). CDR3 length: 12 amino acids. V gave up 2 bases and J gave up 7 bases, with 9 bases separating them. CDR3 protein: CATSRITGEQYF. The CDR3 DNA sequence: TGTGCCACCAGCAGAATTACGGGGGAGCAGTACTTC.

This clonotype showed up just a few times. J is TRBJ2-1 and V is TRBV30; D is possibly TRBD1 or TRBD2 (5 bases each). The CDR3 loop spans 13 amino acids. With 3 bases removed from V and 8 bases from J, the gap between germline ends came to 14 bases. Germline V gene lookup returns CDR1 GTSNPN and CDR2 SVGIG (reference sequence). CDR3 amino acids: CAWSGIGAYEQFF. The CDR3 bases are TGTGCCTGGAGCGGAATCGGGGCGTATGAGCAGTTCTTC.

This clonotype was counted only a few times. The rearrangement uses TRBV11-3 and TRBJ2-2, with D uncertain. With 1 base removed from V and 5 bases from J, the gap between germline ends came to 11 bases. Germline V lookup: CDR1 SGHNT, CDR2 YENEEA. The length of the CDR3 is 15 residues. CDR3 residues: CASSLVVGSTGELFF. Here the CDR3 DNA reads TGTGCCAGCAGCTTAGTCGTCGGTAGTACCGGGGAGCTGTTTTTT. The whole variable domain, filled in from reference TRBV11-3 and TRBJ2-2, reads EAGVVQSPRYKIIEKKQPVAFWCNPISGHNTLYWYLQNLGQGPELLIRYENEEAVDDSQLPKDRFSAERLKGVDSTLKIQPAELGDSAVYLCASSLVVGSTGELFFGEGSRLTVL.

This chain uses TRBV21-1 with TRBJ1-1; TRBD1, as called in the table, went unchecked against the DNA. TRBV21-1 is an annotated pseudogene. CDR3 length equals 14 residues. In DNA form, the CDR3 reads TGTGCCAGCATCTTGACAGACCAGAACACTGAAGCTTTCTTT. It is translated as CASILTDQNTEAFF.

This clonotype has ten or more counts. CDR3 residues: CASGSRDKDTQYF. The CDR3 DNA reads as TGTGCTAGTGGTTCCAGGGACAAGGATACGCAGTATTTT. The rearrangement joins TRBV12-5 to TRBJ2-3, with TRBD1 as a possible D gene (6 bases). Trimming cost V 4 bases and J 6 bases, with 11 bases left between them. CDR1 is LGHNT, CDR2 FRNRAP, per germline. CDR3 size: 13 residues.

Ten or more counts support this clonotype. The chain links TRBV6-1 to TRBJ2-7; D gene uncertain. V was cut by 2 bases and J by 6 bases, with 11 bases left in between. Looked up from germline, CDR1 is MNHNS and CDR2 is SASEGT. The CDR3 sequence is 13 residues long. The CDR3 spells CASSEFVVSEQYF. The CDR3 DNA sequence: TGTGCCAGCAGTGAATTCGTGGTTAGCGAGCAGTACTTC.

V gene TRBV15 combines with J gene TRBJ1-3, with D tentatively TRBD1 (5 bases). Germline CDR1 LNHNV, CDR2 YYDKDF (reference sequence). With 8 bases removed from V and 0 bases from J, the gap between germline ends came to 14 bases. The CDR3 is 15 residues long. The CDR3 sequence is CATRRGPYSGNTIYF. For the CDR3, the DNA is TGTGCCACCCGGAGGGGCCCCTACTCTGGAAACACCATATATTTT. Supplemented by reference TRBV15 and TRBJ1-3, the full variable domain reads DAMVIQNPRYQVTQFGKPVTLSCSQTLNHNVMYWYQQKSSQAPKLLFHYYDKDFNNEADTPDNFQSRRPNTSFCFLDIRSPGLGDTAMYLCATRRGPYSGNTIYFGEGSWLTVV.

This clonotype has ten or more counts. The chain has TRBV29-1 and TRBJ1-1; 8 positions agree with TRBD1. This CDR3 has 13 residues. The trim removed 6 bases at V and 2 bases at J, leaving 5 bases unmatched. Germline V gene data show CDR1 as SQVTM and CDR2 as ANQGSEA. In DNA, the CDR3 is TGCAGCGTCTTAGGACAGGGAAACACTGAAGCTTTCTTT. Translated, it gives CSVLGQGNTEAFF.

This clonotype occurred a few times. The chain combines TRBV7-8 with TRBJ1-1; 11 bases map to TRBD1. Germline assignment: CDR1 SGHVS and CDR2 FQNEAQ. The CDR3 has 16 residues. V lost 5 bases to trimming and J lost 1 base; unmatched junction nucleotides: 6. CDR3 residues: CASSQGTGGSNTEAFF. The CDR3 DNA reads TGTGCCAGCAGCCAGGGGACAGGGGGGTCGAACACTGAAGCTTTCTTT.

The table lists this clonotype with a few counts. The rearrangement links TRBV5-1 to TRBJ1-1, with 11 bases aligning to TRBD1. This CDR3 is 14 amino acids long. V shed 4 bases, J shed 3 bases, and the junction held 2 bases outside the gene matches. In germline, CDR1 is SGHRS, CDR2 YFSETQ. This CDR3 reads CASSEGQGDTEAFF. The CDR3 DNA sequence: TGCGCCAGCAGCGAGGGACAGGGGGACACTGAAGCTTTCTTT.

This clonotype was detected many times. The rearrangement joins TRBV15 to TRBJ2-7; unclear D gene. CDR1 and CDR2 (germline): LNHNV, YYDKDF (reference sequence). V dropped 0 bases and J dropped 5 bases, with 8 bases sitting between them. The CDR3 is 13 residues long. CDR3: CATSRDLAHEQYF. The CDR3 bases are TGTGCCACCAGCAGAGATTTGGCTCACGAGCAGTACTTC. Complete variable domain (other parts from reference TRBV15 and TRBJ2-7): DAMVIQNPRYQVTQFGKPVTLSCSQTLNHNVMYWYQQKSSQAPKLLFHYYDKDFNNEADTPDNFQSRRPNTSFCFLDIRSPGLGDTAMYLCATSRDLAHEQYFGPGTRLTVT.

This rearrangement joins TRBV12-3 or TRBV12-4 to TRBJ2-5, with TRBD2 matching 13 bases. There are 16 residues in the CDR3. With 4 bases clipped from V and 3 bases from J, the junction kept 5 bases outside the gene matches. CDR3: CASSWTSGGGEETQYF. The CDR3, as DNA: TGTGCCAGCAGTTGGACTAGCGGGGGAGGGGAAGAGACCCAGTACTTC.

This clonotype showed up just a few times. V gene TRBV5-1 combines with J gene TRBJ1-1; 11 positions agree with TRBD1. CDR1 SGHRS and CDR2 YFSETQ come from the germline V gene. With V trimmed by 5 bases and J by 1 base, 7 bases remained unmatched. CDR3 length: 16 amino acids. CDR3 region: CASSSGTGGKNTEAFF. CDR3 sequence (DNA): TGCGCCAGCAGTTCCGGGACAGGGGGGAAGAACACTGAAGCTTTCTTT.

The genes are TRBV4-1 and TRBJ1-2; D remains unclear. The CDR3 consists of 16 residues. Per germline, CDR1 MGHRA and CDR2 YSYEKL. V was clipped by 3 bases and J by 0 bases, with 14 bases between them. CDR3 DNA sequence: TGCGCCAGCAGCCAGGCGGATCTCGGGGCTAACTATGGCTACACCTTC. Translating gives CASSQADLGANYGYTF.

CDR3 in amino acids: CASSRDRYYQPQHF. DNA for the CDR3: TGTGCCAGCTCACGGGACAGATATTATCAGCCCCAGCATTTT. V gene TRBV18 combines with J gene TRBJ1-5, with 7 positions matching TRBD1. Looked up from germline, CDR1 is KGHSH and CDR2 is LQKENI. V was clipped by 4 bases and J by 5 bases; unmatched bases: 5. The CDR3 consists of 14 residues.